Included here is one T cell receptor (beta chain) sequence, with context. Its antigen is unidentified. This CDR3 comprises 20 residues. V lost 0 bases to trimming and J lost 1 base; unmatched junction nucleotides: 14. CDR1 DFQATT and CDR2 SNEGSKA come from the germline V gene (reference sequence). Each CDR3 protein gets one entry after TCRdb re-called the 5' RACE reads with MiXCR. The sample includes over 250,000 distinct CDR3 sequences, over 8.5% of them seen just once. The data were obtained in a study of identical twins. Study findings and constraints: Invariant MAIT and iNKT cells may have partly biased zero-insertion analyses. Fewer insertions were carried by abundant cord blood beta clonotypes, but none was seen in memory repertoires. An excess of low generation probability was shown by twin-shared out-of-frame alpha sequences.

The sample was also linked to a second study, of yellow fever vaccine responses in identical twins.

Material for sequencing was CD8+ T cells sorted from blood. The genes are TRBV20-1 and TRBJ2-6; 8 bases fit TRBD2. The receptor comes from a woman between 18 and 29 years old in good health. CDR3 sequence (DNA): TGCAGTGCTAGAGATGGGGCGGGGGGTTCGGGCACATCTGGGGCCAACGTCCTGACTTTC. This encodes CSARDGAGGSGTSGANVLTF.